This entry is about one T cell receptor beta chain. What it recognizes is unknown. The sample is drawn from a study of shared clonotypes between healthy human individuals. General observations from the study: Larger richness was generally estimated for naive than memory subsets.

CDR3 length: 12 amino acids. From germline, CDR1 is MDHEN and CDR2 SYDVKM. Every one of the donors was a Caucasian adult that lived in Nashville, Tennessee. Clones were sequenced by immunoSEQ multiplex PCR, and TCRdb holds only the in-frame ones, with some missing. The data show approximately 2,000,000 clones, with around 93% seen just once and about 0.41% held by the top ten. The sequenced material came from naive CD4+ T cells from PBMCs. Sample subset: CD45RA+ positively selected. The source is a man aged 18 to 30 in good health. Some clones in this sample may be carry-over from other donors' samples. J is TRBJ2-5 and V is TRBV28; D perhaps matches TRBD2 (5 bases). Judging by the DNA end, TRBJ2-7 fits better; the J call may be wrong. The CDR3 sequence: CASMRGGYEQYF. CDR3 nucleotides: TGTGCCAGCATGCGAGGAGGTTACGAGCAGTACTTC.